This TCR beta chain was found in a study of blood T cell repertoires in COVID-19. Libraries were prepared by immunoSEQ multiplex PCR; TCRdb keeps only in-frame clonotypes and omits some of them. This sample has approximately 190,000 clones, with 82% found just once. There are 14 residues in the CDR3. J gave up 5 bases and V 4 bases, and 5 bases lay outside the gene matches. Per germline, CDR1 LGHDT and CDR2 YNNKEL (reference sequence). V usage is TRBV3-1 (or the pseudogene TRBV3-2) and J usage is TRBJ2-5; TRBD1 agrees at 9 bases. Sequencing used PBMCs or T cells enriched from blood (not recorded which). The receptor was derived from a woman in her sixties with acute COVID-19. CDR3 sequence reads: CASSPGQGKETQYF. In DNA form, the CDR3 reads TGTGCCAGCAGCCCCGGACAGGGGAAGGAGACCCAGTACTTC.